This T cell receptor beta chain was recorded in a study of cytomegalovirus exposure and HLA in healthy donors. Points from the study as a whole: The dataset shows that most TCR sequences were rare, while some public TCRs occurred in many donors. Later analysis demonstrated an association between a missense DCLRE1C variant and TCR beta V- and J-gene trimming. Among the sequence variants, a highly shared cluster was likely an artifact of sequencing. Some TCR beta chains (approximately 180 of them) were listed as cytomegalovirus-associated.

Primers included in the PCR were 60 Vbeta and 13 Jbeta primers. The protocol was immunoSEQ multiplex PCR, while the TCRdb copy is restricted to in-frame clones and leaves out a portion. The clone table shows tens of thousands of clones, with the ten largest holding 2.7%. The germline V and J ends were trimmed by 8 bases and 0 bases, with 10 bases remaining between them. The germline gives CDR1 SNHLY, CDR2 FYNNEI. CDR3 size: 14 residues. A remark on this clone: What it binds is not known.

Sequencing input: PBMCs. The origin of this receptor is a man aged 40-49 years in good health and CMV-seronegative. The chain has TRBV2 and TRBJ1-4, with TRBD1 as a possible D gene (6 bases). The chain's CDR3 is CASGDNPTNEKLFF. CDR3 bases: TGTGCCAGCGGGGACAACCCAACTAATGAAAAACTGTTTTTT.